The clone carrying this T cell receptor beta chain has just a few counts. No antigen is known for it. This sample is part of a study of cytomegalovirus exposure and HLA in healthy donors. Study observations and caveats: A later analysis linked a missense variant in DCLRE1C to the trimming of TCR beta V and J genes. The study carried out a later analysis of TCR beta sequences. It associated 16,951 of them with specific HLA alleles at a false discovery rate of 0.05. Equally common other TCR beta chains were less clonally expanded than HLA-associated ones, a later analysis found. The study dropped some indistinguishable V segments, TRBV6-2 and TRBV6-3 among them.

The trim removed 3 bases at V and 4 bases at J, leaving 1 base unmatched. CDR3 size: 13 residues. CDR1 is SGHAT, CDR2 FQDESV, per germline (reference sequence). Primers for the PCR totalled 60 Vbeta and 13 Jbeta. Assay used: immunoSEQ multiplex PCR; TCRdb lists only in-frame clones, some missing. This sample has more than 100,000 clones; approximately 72% occur once, and the top ten carry roughly 3%. The chain combines TRBV11-1 with TRBJ2-5; 8 bases match TRBD2. The specimen was PBMCs. The receptor was isolated from a woman in her fifties or sixties in good health and CMV-seronegative. CDR3 bases: TGTGCCAGCAGCTTGACTAGCGCAGAGACCCAGTACTTC. This encodes CASSLTSAETQYF.